This T cell receptor (beta chain) was sequenced during a study of T cell responses to AZD1222 COVID-19 vaccine. Findings and caveats of the study: Spike-specific TCR breadth and depth both grew after two AZD1222 doses. Females made up more of the donors, who were largely white British, and clonal diversity may have come out too low. None of the repertoires were sampled until the peak T cell response had passed.

Sequencing used immunoSEQ multiplex PCR; TCRdb keeps in-frame clones, though not all of them. The sample lists about 86,000 clones, about 78% occurring once. In its sample, this clone was seen a few times. No antigen is known for it. Germline V gene sequence: CDR1 SGHVS, CDR2 FQNEAQ. Trimming took off 5 bases at V and 9 bases at J, with 8 bases between the two ends. The CDR3 has 11 residues. This chain connects TRBV7-8 to TRBJ1-5, with D tentatively TRBD1 (5 bases). Here the sequenced sample was peripheral blood, taken on day 0 of AZD1222 vaccination. The TCR was taken from an adult in good health. The CDR3: CASSHQGPQHF. Written as DNA, the CDR3 is TGTGCCAGCAGCCACCAGGGGCCCCAGCATTTT.